This T cell receptor (beta chain) was documented in a study of T cell responses to AZD1222 COVID-19 vaccine. CDR1 is MDHEN, CDR2 SYDVKM, per germline. Deletions cut 5 bases from V and 4 bases from J, with 6 bases between. The CDR3 is 12 amino acids. Libraries were prepared by immunoSEQ multiplex PCR; TCRdb keeps only in-frame clonotypes and omits some of them. The sample contains about 97,000 clones, roughly 90% of which appear only once. The sequence derives from an adult in good health. The rearrangement joins TRBV28 to TRBJ2-1; D uncertain. The starting material was peripheral blood, obtained on day 0 of AZD1222 vaccination. The CDR3 loop is CASSPAYNEQFF. The CDR3 DNA reads as TGTGCCAGCAGTCCCGCGTACAATGAGCAGTTCTTC.